This T cell receptor (beta chain) derives from a study of OX40 agonist ivuxolimab in advanced cancers. Clones were sequenced by immunoSEQ multiplex PCR, and TCRdb holds only the in-frame ones, with some missing. The sample shows about 50,000 clones, roughly 88% of them seen only once. Blood was sampled at baseline, cycle 4 day 1, and cycle 7 day 1. Findings of the study overall: Low normalized T-cell clonal expansion was additionally recorded for some nonresponders. Clonal expansion from baseline to week 6 occurred in both CD4+ and CD8+ T cells. Which antigen the expanded peripheral T cells recognized is unknown.

This clone was counted a single time. The antigen is undetermined. V lost 3 bases and J lost 4, with 4 bases in between. The length of the CDR3 is 12 residues. The germline CDR1 and CDR2 sequences are LNHDA and SQIVND (reference sequence). The input for sequencing was CD4+ or CD8+ T cells sorted from blood, taken in a trial of the OX40 agonist ivuxolimab. This clonotype was sampled from an adult with an advanced solid tumor such as melanoma, head and neck, liver or kidney cancer. The genes are TRBV19 and TRBJ1-5; the D is unclear. The CDR3 loop reads CASSMLNQPQHF. In DNA form, the CDR3 reads TGTGCCAGTAGTATGCTAAATCAGCCCCAGCATTTT.